Described below is a single T cell receptor (beta chain) sequence and its context. The data derive from a study of blood T cell repertoires in COVID-19. Study at large: Researchers got acute and convalescent COVID-19 samples from the United States, Italy and Spain. The analysed material was cDNA or gDNA that came from T cells, B-cell-depleted T cells, or PBMCs.

In germline, CDR1 is SGHTA, CDR2 FQGNSA. The CDR3 length is 12 residues. With 2 bases removed from V and 8 bases from J, the gap between germline ends came to 6 bases. Original analysis: Counts of nucleated cells, estimated from reference gene primer amplification, were obtained. This table comes from immunoSEQ multiplex PCR, and its TCRdb copy is limited to in-frame clones, with some not included. V, J and clone size are those of that table, while D and trimming were read from the DNA. The sample comprises about 110,000 clones, about four fifths of which are singletons, and 4% to 4.5% rests with the top ten.

The sequence was collected from a woman aged 70-85 years with acute or convalescent COVID-19. The rearrangement links TRBV7-2 to TRBJ1-4; D unresolved. What was sequenced was peripheral blood. The CDR3 sequence is CASSLTGEKLFF. In DNA form, the CDR3 reads TGTGCCAGCAGCTTAACGGGAGAAAAACTGTTTTTT.